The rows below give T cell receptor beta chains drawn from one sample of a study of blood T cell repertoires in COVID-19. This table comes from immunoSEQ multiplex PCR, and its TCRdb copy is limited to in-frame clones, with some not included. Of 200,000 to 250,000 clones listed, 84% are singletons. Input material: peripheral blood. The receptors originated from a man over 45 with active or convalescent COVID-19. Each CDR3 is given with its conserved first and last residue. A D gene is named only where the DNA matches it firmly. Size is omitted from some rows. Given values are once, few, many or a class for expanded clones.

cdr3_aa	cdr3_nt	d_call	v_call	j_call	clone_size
CASSLTNNYGYTF	TGTGCCAGCAGCCTGACAAATAACTATGGCTACACCTTC	NA	TRBV14	TRBJ1-2	NA
CASSQVGLQETQYF	TGCGCCAGCAGCCAAGTCGGACTACAAGAGACCCAGTACTTC	NA	TRBV4-1	TRBJ2-5	NA
CASSFPRQGREYGYTF	TGTGCCAGCAGCTTCCCGCGACAGGGGCGAGAATATGGCTACACCTTC	TRBD1	TRBV7-9	TRBJ1-2	few
CASSEHVQGGTEAFF	TGTGCCAGCAGTGAACACGTACAGGGAGGGACTGAAGCTTTCTTT	NA	TRBV6-1	TRBJ1-1	NA
CASSRLGREAEDEQFF	TGTGCCAGCAGCCGGCTAGGACGGGAGGCCGAGGATGAGCAGTTCTTC	TRBD2	TRBV7-3	TRBJ2-1	NA
CASSSYLAGGGEQFF	TGCGCCAGCAGCTCGTACCTAGCGGGAGGTGGTGAGCAGTTCTTC	TRBD2	TRBV5-1	TRBJ2-1	NA
CASSHADRNTEAFF	TGTGCCAGCAGCCACGCAGACAGGAACACTGAAGCTTTCTTT	NA	TRBV3-1/TRBV3-2	TRBJ1-1	NA
CASSLANRANQPQHF	TGTGCCAGCAGCCTTGCAAACAGGGCCAATCAGCCCCAGCATTTT	NA	TRBV28	TRBJ1-5	NA
CASSLGASGETQYF	TGTGCCAGCAGCTTGGGTGCTAGCGGAGAGACCCAGTACTTC	TRBD2	TRBV5-5	TRBJ2-5	many
CASSSGLANEQFF	TGTGCCAGCAGCTCTGGACTCGCGAATGAGCAGTTCTTC	NA	TRBV7-3	TRBJ2-1	NA
CASSVAGTSDEQYF	TGTGCCAGCAGCGTCGCCGGGACTAGCGACGAGCAGTACTTC	TRBD2	TRBV5-4	TRBJ2-7	NA
CASSLSRSQPQHF	TGTGCCAGCAGTTTATCCCGGTCCCAGCCCCAGCATTTT	NA	TRBV28	TRBJ1-5	NA
CASSPPPAVGGGEQYF	TGTGCCAGCAGTCCCCCCCCGGCAGTGGGGGGAGGCGAGCAGTACTTC	NA	TRBV28	TRBJ2-7	NA
CATSPGQGAFKLFF	TGTGCCACCAGCCCGGGACAGGGGGCGTTCAAACTGTTTTTT	TRBD1	TRBV15	TRBJ1-4	once
CASSWSNRDGYTF	TGTGCCAGCAGCTGGAGCAACAGGGATGGCTACACCTTC	NA	TRBV5-6	TRBJ1-2	NA
CASSLGQSNYGYTF	TGTGCCAGCAGCTTAGGACAGAGTAACTATGGCTACACCTTC	NA	TRBV13	TRBJ1-2	few
CASSQAGTNTGELFF	TGTGCCAGCAGCCAAGCGGGAACGAACACCGGGGAGCTGTTTTTT	TRBD2	TRBV11-3	TRBJ2-2	NA
CASSQGRQGNYGYTF	TGCGCCAGCAGCCAAGGTAGACAGGGGAACTATGGCTACACCTTC	TRBD1	TRBV4-3	TRBJ1-2	once
CATKGAGTNYGYTF	TGTGCCACCAAAGGGGCAGGAACTAACTATGGCTACACCTTC	NA	TRBV28	TRBJ1-2	NA
CATSRAGYNQPQHF	TGTGCCACCAGCAGGGCGGGCTACAATCAGCCCCAGCATTTT	NA	TRBV15	TRBJ1-5	NA
CASSLTVNTEAFF	TGTGCCAGCAGTTTAACGGTTAACACTGAAGCTTTCTTT	NA	TRBV28	TRBJ1-1	NA
CASSYFRTANYGYTF	TGTGCCAGCAGTTACTTCCGGACAGCTAACTATGGCTACACCTTC	NA	TRBV6-2/TRBV6-3	TRBJ1-2	NA
CASSPSAGDTEAFF	TGTGCCAGCTCACCAAGTGCGGGGGACACTGAAGCTTTCTTT	NA	TRBV18	TRBJ1-1	NA
CASQGGLNQPQHF	TGTGCCAGCCAGGGGGGCTTGAATCAGCCCCAGCATTTT	TRBD1	TRBV18	TRBJ1-5	NA
CASSTAGHYTF	TGTGCCAGCAGTACGGCAGGGCACTACACCTTC	NA	TRBV6-6	TRBJ1-2	NA
CASNKDRGELFF	TGTGCCAGCAACAAAGACAGGGGAGAGCTGTTTTTT	TRBD1	TRBV2	TRBJ2-2	NA
CASSHLMRRDVGEKLFF	TGCGCCAGCAGCCACCTCATGCGGAGGGACGTGGGAGAAAAACTGTTTTTT	NA	TRBV4-3	TRBJ1-4	NA
CASSVLAGVNEQYF	TGTGCCAGTAGTGTACTAGCGGGAGTCAACGAGCAGTACTTC	TRBD2	TRBV19	TRBJ2-7	NA
CASSSTSGGQETQYF	TGTGCCAGCAGTTCAACTAGCGGGGGACAAGAGACCCAGTACTTC	TRBD2	TRBV6-5	TRBJ2-5	NA
CSASRQRLYNEQFF	TGCAGTGCAAGTCGGCAGAGGCTTTACAATGAGCAGTTCTTC	NA	TRBV20-1	TRBJ2-1	NA
CASSQDNYNEQFF	TGCGCCAGCAGCCAGGACAACTACAATGAGCAGTTCTTC	NA	TRBV5-1	TRBJ2-1	NA
CASSSRGSDNEQFF	TGTGCCAGCAGCTCACGGGGGTCGGACAATGAGCAGTTCTTC	NA	TRBV6-6	TRBJ2-1	NA
CASSFGQSTDTQYF	TGCGCCAGCAGCTTCGGACAGAGCACAGATACGCAGTATTTT	NA	TRBV5-1	TRBJ2-3	NA
CASSQDRGLSGANVLTF	TGTGCCAGCAGCCAAGATAGGGGACTCTCTGGGGCCAACGTCCTGACTTTC	NA	TRBV3-1/TRBV3-2	TRBJ2-6	NA
CASSSQGFYNEQFF	TGTGCCAGCAGCTCCCAGGGATTCTACAATGAGCAGTTCTTC	NA	TRBV7-2	TRBJ2-1	NA
CANPRVNTEAFF	TGTGCCAACCCACGGGTGAACACTGAAGCTTTCTTT	NA	TRBV28	TRBJ1-1	NA
CAPLGRENQPQHF	TGTGCCCCTCTAGGCCGGGAGAATCAGCCCCAGCATTTT	NA	TRBV3-1/TRBV3-2	TRBJ1-5	many
CASSPHTGGDEQFF	TGTGCCAGCAGCCCCCACACAGGGGGGGATGAGCAGTTCTTC	NA	TRBV7-8	TRBJ2-1	NA
CASSLLLAGEQFF	TGTGCCAGCAGTTTACTCCTAGCGGGAGAGCAGTTCTTC	TRBD2	TRBV28	TRBJ2-1	NA
CSASLAGAETQYF	TGCAGTGCTAGTCTAGCGGGAGCTGAGACCCAGTACTTC	TRBD2	TRBV20-1	TRBJ2-5	NA
CASSLPRVPYNEQFF	TGCGCCAGCAGCTTGCCCAGGGTGCCCTACAATGAGCAGTTCTTC	NA	TRBV5-1	TRBJ2-1	NA
CASSTTGSNQPQHF	TGTGCCAGCAGTACTACAGGGTCCAATCAGCCCCAGCATTTT	NA	TRBV6-5	TRBJ1-5	once
CATSRAGTGGSTIYF	TGTGCCACCAGCAGAGCCGGGACAGGGGGAAGCACCATATATTTT	TRBD1	TRBV15	TRBJ1-3	NA
CASSLDLQGISYGYTF	TGTGCCAGCAGTCTTGATCTCCAGGGGATTAGTTATGGCTACACCTTC	NA	TRBV6-2/TRBV6-3	TRBJ1-2	NA
CASSTGQGNNEKLFF	TGCGCCAGCAGCACGGGACAGGGGAATAATGAAAAACTGTTTTTT	TRBD1	TRBV5-1	TRBJ1-4	few
CASSYRTGVQETQYF	TGTGCCAGCAGTTACCGTACAGGGGTACAAGAGACCCAGTACTTC	TRBD1	TRBV6-2/TRBV6-3	TRBJ2-5	NA
CASSLGRTFEQYF	TGTGCCAGCAGCTTGGGCAGGACATTTGAGCAGTACTTC	NA	TRBV7-8	TRBJ2-7	once